The entry below describes one TCR beta chain. There are 14 residues in the CDR3. V was cut by 4 bases and J by 4 bases, with 11 bases left in between. Germline V gene lookup returns CDR1 KGHDR and CDR2 SFDVKD. In the authors' methods: Estimated nucleated cell counts came from reference gene primer amplification. Method: immunoSEQ multiplex PCR; TCRdb's copy keeps in-frame clones and lacks some. From that table come the V and J calls and clone size; the DNA was used to work out D and trimming. This table holds 59,000 or so clones, around 86% found once. This specimen belongs to a study of blood T cell repertoires in COVID-19. Looking at the study overall: The samples span acute and convalescent COVID-19 from the United States, Italy and Spain.

This receptor was taken from a human donor in a cohort sampled during active COVID-19. Specimen: peripheral blood. J is TRBJ2-3 and V is TRBV24-1; D is perhaps TRBD1 (6 bases). The CDR3 sequence is CATSDPRQADTQYF. The CDR3 DNA sequence: TGTGCCACCAGTGACCCTAGACAGGCAGATACGCAGTATTTT.